The TCR beta chain described here comes from a study of shared clonotypes between healthy human individuals. Broader study findings: Few donors restricted represented genetic and exposure-history diversity.

Assay used: immunoSEQ multiplex PCR; TCRdb lists only in-frame clones, some missing. The sample holds about 2.2 million clones; about 93% are singletons and the top ten take about 1.6%. This clone has only a few counts. Its specificity is unknown. Germline values: CDR1 GTSNPN, CDR2 SVGIG (reference sequence). The CDR3 is 13 amino acids. V lost 6 bases to trimming and J lost 5 bases; unmatched junction nucleotides: 9. Cells designated naive CD8 were CD45RO-negative and were positively selected for CCR7, with terminally differentiated effector memory CD45RA+ cells excluded. Sequencing was carried out using naive CD8+ T cells from PBMCs. The gene calls are TRBV30 and TRBJ1-1, with 7 bases matching TRBD1. This TCR was recovered from a man between 18 and 35 years old in good health. Some clones in this sample may be carry-over from other donors' samples. The CDR3 region has the DNA TGTGCCTGTTACAGGGGATGGTCGACTGAAGCTTTCTTT. Amino acids: CACYRGWSTEAFF. Full variable domain (remainder filled in from reference TRBV30 and TRBJ1-1): SQTIHQWPATLVQPVGSPLSLECTVEGTSNPNLYWYRQAAGRGLQLLFYSVGIGQISSEVPQNLSASRPQDRQFILSSKKLLLSDSGFYLCACYRGWSTEAFFGQGTRLTVV.